The 15 T cell receptor beta chains below were found in one sample sequenced in a study of blood T cell repertoires in COVID-19. Here immunoSEQ multiplex PCR was the method, and the copy in TCRdb shows in-frame clones only, minus some. The sample lists fewer than 200,000 clones, roughly 88% seen once, with roughly 8.6% in the top ten. Sequenced material: PBMCs or T cells enriched from blood (not recorded which). All receptors come from a woman aged 18-30 years who had recovered from COVID-19.

The chain carries TRBV5-5 and TRBJ2-5; 10 bases match TRBD2. The CDR3 has 18 amino acids. The J segment lost 5 bases and the V segment lost 4 bases, leaving 17 bases of the junction unmatched. Looked up from germline, CDR1 is SGHKS and CDR2 is YYEKEE (reference sequence). CDR3 bases: TGTGCCAGCAGCACAACCCGCCTCCCTAGCGGGAGAGGTGAGACCCAGTACTTC. Amino acids: CASSTTRLPSGRGETQYF.

The rearrangement uses TRBV7-9 and TRBJ1-2, with D possibly being TRBD1 (5 bases). From germline, CDR1 is SEHNR and CDR2 FQNEAQ (reference sequence). This CDR3 contains 15 residues. The V and J ends lost 5 bases and 4 bases respectively, with 17 bases between them. The CDR3: CASSLSNAGTYGYTF. CDR3 in DNA: TGTGCCAGCAGCCTATCCAATGCGGGGACCTATGGCTACACCTTC.

This clone was found once. The rearrangement links TRBV2 to TRBJ2-5; no clear D. The CDR3 has 13 residues. The ends were cut back, 4 bases at V and 0 bases at J, with 6 bases in the middle. The germline V gene has CDR1 SNHLY and CDR2 FYNNEI. CDR3 in DNA: TGTGCCAGCAGTGTTCCCTACCAAGAGACCCAGTACTTC. This encodes CASSVPYQETQYF.

The genes are TRBV19 and TRBJ1-2; TRBD1 agrees at 9 bases. V shed 6 bases, J shed 2 bases, and the junction held 19 bases outside the gene matches. There are 19 residues in the CDR3. Germline lookup yields CDR1 LNHDA and CDR2 SQIVND (reference sequence). The CDR3 loop is CASRGNTAGQGQQNYGYTF. CDR3 nucleotides: TGTGCCAGTAGGGGGAACACGGCGGGACAGGGACAACAAAACTATGGCTACACCTTC. The full variable domain, in which reference TRBV19 and TRBJ1-2 provide the parts outside the CDR3, is DGGITQSPKYLFRKEGQNVTLSCEQNLNHDAMYWYRQDPGQGLRLIYYSQIVNDFQKGDIAEGYSVSREKKESFPLTVTSAQKNPTAFYLCASRGNTAGQGQQNYGYTFGSGTRLTVV.

This clone came up a few times. The rearrangement joins TRBV9 to TRBJ2-1; 8 nucleotides match TRBD2. From germline, CDR1 is SGDLS and CDR2 YYNGEE. V lost 2 bases and J lost 8; bases outside the gene matches: 9. The CDR3 sequence is 15 residues long. Here the CDR3 reads CASSVQAGVPDEQFF. The CDR3 DNA is TGTGCCAGCAGCGTCCAAGCGGGAGTGCCCGATGAGCAGTTCTTC. Supplemented by reference TRBV9 and TRBJ2-1, the full variable domain reads DSGVTQTPKHLITATGQRVTLRCSPRSGDLSVYWYQQSLDQGLQFLIQYYNGEERAKGNILERFSAQQFPDLHSELNLSSLELGDSALYFCASSVQAGVPDEQFFGPGTRLTVL.

The genes are TRBV19 and TRBJ2-7; D possibly corresponds to TRBD1 (6 bases). The CDR3 is made up of 14 amino acids. V lost 5 bases to trimming and J lost 2 bases, with 13 bases between them. Per germline, CDR1 LNHDA and CDR2 SQIVND (reference sequence). CDR3 protein: CASSPGQHTYEQYF. The CDR3 DNA follows: TGTGCCAGTAGTCCCGGACAGCACACCTACGAGCAGTACTTC.

V is TRBV27 and J is TRBJ2-7; 9 bases are a match to TRBD1. The CDR3 length is 14 residues. The ends lost 7 bases at V and 4 bases at J; junction bases unmatched: 8. CDR1 and CDR2 (germline): MNHEY, SMNVEV (reference sequence). CDR3 nucleotide sequence: TGTGCCAGCACCCGAACCGGACAGGGGTACGAGCAGTACTTC. This gives the protein CASTRTGQGYEQYF.

This chain uses TRBV19 with TRBJ2-7; 10 bases match TRBD1. CDR1 and CDR2 from the germline V gene are LNHDA and SQIVND (reference sequence). The CDR3 covers 14 residues. Trimming removed 5 bases from V and 6 bases from J; junction bases left unmatched: 7. The CDR3 spells CASSLGQGFGEQYF. The CDR3 bases are TGTGCCAGTAGTCTGGGACAGGGGTTCGGCGAGCAGTACTTC.

V gene TRBV7-2 combines with J gene TRBJ1-5; TRBD1 aligns across 11 bases. CDR1 is SGHTA, CDR2 FQGNSA, per germline. V trimming: 6 bases; J trimming: 2 bases; junction bases outside the gene matches: 6. The CDR3 extends over 16 amino acids. The CDR3 bases are TGTGCCAGCAGGGAAGGGACAGGGGGTGGCAATCAGCCCCAGCATTTT. Its translation: CASREGTGGGNQPQHF.

The genes are TRBV7-9 and TRBJ2-3, with D perhaps TRBD1 (5 bases). This CDR3 region has 14 residues. V shed 8 bases and J shed 6 bases, with 18 bases lying between them. Germline lookup yields CDR1 SEHNR and CDR2 FQNEAQ (reference sequence). In DNA, the CDR3 is TGTGCCAGCTATGGTGGCAGGGTGCTCGATACGCAGTATTTT. This translates into CASYGGRVLDTQYF. The full variable domain, with the rest looked up from reference TRBV7-9 and TRBJ2-3, is DTGVSQNPRHKITKRGQNVTFRCDPISEHNRLYWYRQTLGQGPEFLTYFQNEAQLEKSRLLSDRFSAERPKGSFSTLEIQRTEQGDSAMYLCASYGGRVLDTQYFGPGTRLTVL.

This rearrangement joins TRBV7-3 to TRBJ2-1; TRBD2 matches 8 bases. V was clipped by 2 bases and J by 5 bases; unmatched bases: 5. From germline, CDR1 is SGHTA and CDR2 FQGTGA. This CDR3 region has 15 residues. CDR3 loop: CASSLFSREDNEQFF. The CDR3 DNA reads TGTGCCAGCAGCTTATTTTCGCGGGAGGACAATGAGCAGTTCTTC.

The chain links TRBV4-2 to TRBJ1-3; D is unresolved. The CDR3 runs to 14 residues. The V gene's germline CDR1 is LGHNA and CDR2 YNFKEQ. V lost 0 bases and J lost 4, with 7 bases in between. CDR3 in amino acids: CASSQDTGGNTIYF. As DNA, the CDR3 is TGTGCCAGCAGCCAAGATACGGGGGGAAACACCATATATTTT.

This sequence joins TRBV15 and TRBJ1-6, with a weak D call TRBD1 (5 bases). The CDR3 contains 13 residues. The V end lost 0 bases, the J end lost 10 bases, and 7 bases lay between the germline ends. Per germline, CDR1 LNHNV and CDR2 YYDKDF (reference sequence). The CDR3 here is CATSRDGASPLHF. The CDR3 nucleotides are TGTGCCACCAGCAGAGATGGGGCCTCACCCCTCCACTTT.

The chain carries TRBV5-4 and TRBJ2-3, with TRBD2 matching over 8 bases. This CDR3 region has 17 residues. CDR1 and CDR2 (germline): SGHNT, YYREEE (reference sequence). The V and J ends lost 3 bases and 3 bases, in that order; junction bases with no gene match: 12. The DNA of the CDR3 is TGTGCCAGCAGCTCGAACCTGGGACTAGTGGGGACAGATACGCAGTATTTT. Amino acids: CASSSNLGLVGTDTQYF. The full variable domain, its missing parts supplied by reference TRBV5-4 and TRBJ2-3, is ETGVTQSPTHLIKTRGQQVTLRCSSQSGHNTVSWYQQALGQGPQFIFQYYREEENGRGNFPPRFSGLQFPNYSSELNVNALELDDSALYLCASSSNLGLVGTDTQYFGPGTRLTVL.

This chain connects TRBV21-1 to TRBJ1-6. TRBV21-1 is a listed pseudogene. The CDR3 totals 15 residues. CDR3 bases: TGTGCCAGCAGCAAAGAGAGGGTATGGGGTTCACCCCTCCACTTT. Translating it yields CASSKERVWGSPLHF.